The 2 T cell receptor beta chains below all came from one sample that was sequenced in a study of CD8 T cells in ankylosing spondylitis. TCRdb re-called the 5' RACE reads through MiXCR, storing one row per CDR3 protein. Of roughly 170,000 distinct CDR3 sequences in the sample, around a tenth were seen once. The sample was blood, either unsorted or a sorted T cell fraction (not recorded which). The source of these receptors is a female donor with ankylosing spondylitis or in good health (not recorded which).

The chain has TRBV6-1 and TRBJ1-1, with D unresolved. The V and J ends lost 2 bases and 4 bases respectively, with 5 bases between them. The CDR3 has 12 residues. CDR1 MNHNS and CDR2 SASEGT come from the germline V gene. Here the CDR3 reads CASSEPGTEAFF. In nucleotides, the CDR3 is TGTGCCAGCAGTGAACCCGGCACTGAAGCTTTCTTT.

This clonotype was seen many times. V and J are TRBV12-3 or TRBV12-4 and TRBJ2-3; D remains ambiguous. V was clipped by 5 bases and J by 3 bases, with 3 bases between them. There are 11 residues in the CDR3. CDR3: CASSETDTQYF. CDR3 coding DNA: TGTGCCAGCAGTGAAACAGATACGCAGTATTTT.